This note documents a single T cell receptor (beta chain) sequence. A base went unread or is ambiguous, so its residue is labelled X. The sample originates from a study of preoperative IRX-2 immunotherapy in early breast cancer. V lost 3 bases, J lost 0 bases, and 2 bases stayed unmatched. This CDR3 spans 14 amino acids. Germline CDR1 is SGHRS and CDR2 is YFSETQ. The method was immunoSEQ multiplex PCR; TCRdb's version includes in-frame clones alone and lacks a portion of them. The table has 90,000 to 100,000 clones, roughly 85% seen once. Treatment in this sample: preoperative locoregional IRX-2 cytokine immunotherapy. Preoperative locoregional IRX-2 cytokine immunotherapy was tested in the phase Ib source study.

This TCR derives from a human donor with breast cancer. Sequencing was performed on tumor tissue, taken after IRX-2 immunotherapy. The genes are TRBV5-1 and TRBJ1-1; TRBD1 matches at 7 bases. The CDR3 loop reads CASSSTGXNTEAFF. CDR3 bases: TGCGCCAGCAGCTCGACAGGGRTGAACACTGAAGCTTTCTTT.